The 11 T cell receptor beta chains reported below all come from one sample, sequenced in a study of breast tumors, draining lymph nodes, adjacent tissues. TCRdb reprocessed the multiplex PCR reads via MiXCR and lists one record per CDR3 protein. The sample lists 12,000 or so distinct CDR3 sequences; approximately 50% were seen once. The sequenced sample consisted of tumor-adjacent breast tissue. The receptors stem from a female donor with breast cancer. Some clones in this sample may be carry-over from other donors' samples.

The rearrangement uses TRBV6-2 or TRBV6-3 and TRBJ1-6; D is undetermined. The CDR3 length is 15 residues. With 6 bases removed from V and 5 bases from J, the gap between germline ends came to 14 bases. Germline lookup yields CDR1 MNHEY and CDR2 SVGEGT. The CDR3 sequence is CASSRLRANNSPLHF. CDR3 DNA: TGTGCCAGCAGCCGGTTAAGGGCGAATAATTCACCCCTCCACTTT.

A word on this clonotype: Sequence at one end of the junction differs from germline and may be a read error. The chain carries TRBV12-5 and TRBJ2-7; TRBD2 aligns across 10 bases. CDR3 length: 16 amino acids. Germline loops: CDR1 LGHNT, CDR2 FRNRAP. The chain's CDR3 is CASGGGSGRFTYEQHF. CDR3 DNA sequence: TGTGCTAGTGGTGGGGGTAGCGGGAGGTTCACCTACGAGCAGCACTTC.

This chain uses TRBV6-5 with TRBJ2-1, with a weak D call TRBD2 (7 bases). CDR1 and CDR2 from the germline V gene are MNHEY and SVGAGI. The CDR3 consists of 13 residues. V dropped 2 bases and J dropped 7 bases, with 9 bases sitting between them. This CDR3 is CASSYKGGNEQFF. CDR3 coding DNA: TGTGCCAGCAGTTACAAGGGGGGGAATGAGCAGTTCTTC.

The V and J genes are TRBV2 and TRBJ1-2; 7 nucleotides match TRBD1. The CDR3 is made up of 12 amino acids. Germline V gives CDR1 SNHLY, CDR2 FYNNEI. V dropped 3 bases and J dropped 7; count of bases not matched to a gene: 2. CDR3 loop: CASSDRGFGYTF. The CDR3 bases are TGTGCCAGCAGTGACAGGGGGTTTGGCTACACCTTC.

This clonotype has more than one count but fewer than ten. This chain links TRBV7-9 with TRBJ2-5, with a weak D call TRBD2 (6 bases). The germline gives CDR1 SEHNR, CDR2 FQNEAQ (reference sequence). Trimming removed 3 bases at V and 1 base at J, with 12 bases between. CDR3 length: 15 amino acids. The CDR3 is CASSFFVGGQETQYF. CDR3 DNA sequence: TGTGCCAGCAGCTTTTTCGTGGGGGGCCAAGAGACCCAGTACTTC.

This chain joins TRBV10-3 and TRBJ1-5, with D possibly matching TRBD1 (5 bases). The CDR3 has 14 amino acids. Trimming removed 10 bases at V and 6 bases at J, with 19 bases between. CDR1 and CDR2 from the germline V gene are ENHRY and SYGVKD. Written as DNA, the CDR3 is TGTGCCACCGCTCGGAGGGGCGCGGGTCAGCCCCAGCATTTT. Residues: CATARRGAGQPQHF.

V and J are TRBV20-1 and TRBJ1-6; weak D call: TRBD1 (5 bases). The CDR3 sequence is 15 residues long. V was pared by 0 bases and J by 4 bases, with 10 bases between. The V gene's germline CDR1 is DFQATT and CDR2 SNEGSKA (reference sequence). This chain's CDR3 is CSARDRDFYNSPLHF. CDR3 in DNA: TGCAGTGCTAGAGACAGGGATTTTTATAATTCACCCCTCCACTTT.

The V and J genes are TRBV5-1 and TRBJ1-5; D is undetermined. The V gene lost 4 bases and the J gene lost 3 bases, with 11 bases spanning the gap. The CDR3 extends over 14 amino acids. The germline CDR1 and CDR2 sequences are SGHRS and YFSETQ. The CDR3 DNA is TGCGCCAGCAGCAGCCAAGATTACAATCAGCCCCAGCATTTT. This sequence encodes CASSSQDYNQPQHF.

This clonotype has at least ten counts. The V gene is TRBV12-3 or TRBV12-4, the J gene TRBJ2-1; perhaps TRBD1 as D (6 bases). The CDR3 consists of 14 residues. With 7 bases removed from V and 7 bases from J, the gap between germline ends came to 17 bases. The CDR3 here is CASTPGEPGNEQFF. The CDR3 DNA reads as TGTGCCAGCACACCAGGGGAACCTGGGAATGAGCAGTTCTTC.

This clonotype has a handful of counts. The V call is TRBV11-3, the J call TRBJ1-1, with unresolved D. With 7 bases removed from V and 0 bases from J, the gap between germline ends came to 9 bases. The germline gives CDR1 SGHNT, CDR2 YENEEA. This CDR3 region has 13 residues. The CDR3 DNA is TGTGCCAGCAACGCGAGGGTGAACACTGAAGCTTTCTTT. Amino acid sequence: CASNARVNTEAFF.

The chain recombines TRBV5-6 with TRBJ2-7, with 7 bases aligning to TRBD2. The germline V gene has CDR1 SGHDT and CDR2 YYEEEE. The trim removed 4 bases at V and 3 bases at J, leaving 7 bases unmatched. The CDR3 is 14 residues long. The CDR3 loop is CASSPGTTGYEQYF. In DNA, the CDR3 is TGTGCCAGCAGCCCCGGGACTACCGGCTACGAGCAGTACTTC.